The 21 T cell receptor beta chains below all came from one sample that was sequenced in a study of blood T cell repertoires in COVID-19. Assay used: immunoSEQ multiplex PCR; TCRdb lists only in-frame clones, some missing. The sample has about 320,000 clones, roughly nine tenths seen once; the top ten hold 2% to 3%. Input material: PBMCs or T cells enriched from blood (not recorded which). Source of these receptors: a man in his 60s who had recovered from COVID-19.

The V call is TRBV5-4, the J call TRBJ2-5, with D perhaps matching TRBD2 (6 bases). V was clipped by 3 bases and J by 0 bases, with 12 bases between them. The CDR3 contains 15 residues. Germline-derived CDR1 and CDR2 are SGHNT and YYREEE (reference sequence). The CDR3 loop is CASSSDAGYQETQYF. The CDR3 DNA reads as TGTGCCAGCAGCTCTGACGCGGGATACCAAGAGACCCAGTACTTC.

The chain is built from TRBV30 and TRBJ1-4; 10 bases agree with TRBD1. CDR3 size: 12 residues. CDR1 GTSNPN and CDR2 SVGIG come from the germline V gene (reference sequence). V lost 5 bases to trimming and J lost 8 bases; unmatched junction nucleotides: 2. Here the CDR3 DNA reads TGTGCCTGGTTGGACAGGGGGGAAAAACTGTTTTTT. Translating it yields CAWLDRGEKLFF. Complete variable domain (other parts from reference TRBV30 and TRBJ1-4): SQTIHQWPATLVQPVGSPLSLECTVEGTSNPNLYWYRQAAGRGLQLLFYSVGIGQISSEVPQNLSASRPQDRQFILSSKKLLLSDSGFYLCAWLDRGEKLFFGSGTQLSVL.

The chain is built from TRBV6-1 and TRBJ1-2; 9 nucleotides align to TRBD1. The CDR3 loop spans 15 amino acids. The V gene's germline CDR1 is MNHNS and CDR2 SASEGT. V lost 1 base, J lost 3 bases, and 3 bases stayed unmatched. CDR3 loop: CASSEGDRAHYGYTF. CDR3 DNA sequence: TGTGCCAGCAGTGAAGGGGACAGGGCGCACTATGGCTACACCTTC.

The CDR3 loop is CASSQGGSFSYEQYF. Written as DNA, the CDR3 is TGTGCCAGCAGCCAAGGGGGCAGCTTCTCCTACGAGCAGTACTTC. The J gene is TRBJ2-7, the V gene TRBV14; D perhaps matches TRBD1 (5 bases). Germline V gives CDR1 SGHDN, CDR2 FVKESK. The CDR3 totals 15 residues. V was pared by 1 base and J by 0 bases, with 10 bases between.

In the case of this clone: Different DNA sequences within this sample yield the same CDR3. The chain is built from TRBV5-1 and TRBJ1-4; D remains unclear. Per the germline V gene, CDR1 is SGHRS and CDR2 is YFSETQ. The CDR3 is 15 amino acids. Trimming pared 1 base from V and 0 bases from J, leaving 7 bases between. The CDR3 here is CASSLSQTTNEKLFF. The CDR3 bases are TGCGCCAGCAGCTTGTCCCAGACAACTAATGAAAAACTGTTTTTT.

The V gene is TRBV30, the J gene TRBJ2-1; 9 bases fit TRBD1. This CDR3 region has 13 residues. Trimming cost V 4 bases and J 9 bases; bases outside gene matches: 7. CDR1 GTSNPN and CDR2 SVGIG come from the germline V gene (reference sequence). The CDR3 nucleotides read TGTGCCTGGACGGGACAGGGCGCCGGTGAGCAGTTCTTC. It specifies CAWTGQGAGEQFF.

The V gene is TRBV5-4, the J gene TRBJ2-5, with D perhaps TRBD1 (6 bases). The V end lost 3 bases, the J end lost 2 bases, and 17 bases lay between the germline ends. The CDR3 length is 16 residues. Per the germline V gene, CDR1 is SGHNT and CDR2 is YYREEE (reference sequence). In nucleotides, the CDR3 is TGTGCCAGCAGCTCAAGAGACAGGAAGAATCAAGAGACCCAGTACTTC. Amino acids: CASSSRDRKNQETQYF.

V usage is TRBV13 and J usage is TRBJ2-2; 7 bases match TRBD1. V lost 2 bases and J lost 3; bases outside the gene matches: 3. The CDR3 sequence is 15 residues long. Germline V lookup: CDR1 PRHDT, CDR2 FYEKMQ (reference sequence). CDR3 amino acids: CASSLRQGYTGELFF. The CDR3 region has the DNA TGTGCCAGCAGCTTAAGACAGGGTTACACCGGGGAGCTGTTTTTT.

The V gene is TRBV30, the J gene TRBJ2-3; TRBD2 aligns across 12 bases. Germline-derived CDR1 and CDR2 are GTSNPN and SVGIG (reference sequence). CDR3 length equals 15 residues. J gave up 3 bases and V 4 bases, and 5 bases lay outside the gene matches. CDR3 bases: TGTGCCTGGACTGACGGACTAGCGGGAACAGATACGCAGTATTTT. It translates to CAWTDGLAGTDTQYF.

Note on this clone: Other DNA sequences within the sample encode an identical CDR3. V usage is TRBV27 and J usage is TRBJ2-1; the D is unclear. V was shortened by 6 bases and J by 0 bases, with 9 bases between the two germline ends. The CDR3 consists of 14 residues. The germline CDR1 and CDR2 sequences are MNHEY and SMNVEV (reference sequence). For the CDR3, the DNA is TGTGCCAGCAGCCGAGGTAGCTCCTACAATGAGCAGTTCTTC. The encoded protein is CASSRGSSYNEQFF.

The CDR3, as DNA: TGTGCCAGCAGCCGCGGACTAGCGGAGGGGACCCAGTACTTC. It encodes CASSRGLAEGTQYF. V usage is TRBV11-3 and J usage is TRBJ2-5; 10 bases map to TRBD2. The length of the CDR3 is 14 residues. Losses at the gene ends were 5 bases for V and 7 bases for J; bases not matched to a gene: 7. Germline V lookup: CDR1 SGHNT, CDR2 YENEEA. Together with reference TRBV11-3 and TRBJ2-5, the CDR3 gives the full variable domain: EAGVVQSPRYKIIEKKQPVAFWCNPISGHNTLYWYLQNLGQGPELLIRYENEEAVDDSQLPKDRFSAERLKGVDSTLKIQPAELGDSAVYLCASSRGLAEGTQYFGPGTRLLVL.

The rearrangement links TRBV25-1 to TRBJ2-2, with D possibly being TRBD2 (6 bases). The V end was cut by 0 bases, the J end by 1 base, with 9 bases between. The length of the CDR3 is 16 residues. CDR1 is MGHDK, CDR2 SYGVNS, per germline. The CDR3 sequence: CASSEYAAGNTGELFF. The CDR3 nucleotides are TGTGCCAGCAGTGAATATGCAGCGGGGAACACCGGGGAGCTGTTTTTT.

This chain uses TRBV6-2 or TRBV6-3 with TRBJ1-5, with 9 bases that match TRBD1. This CDR3 comprises 15 residues. V lost 6 bases and J lost 2; bases outside the gene matches: 5. Germline V lookup: CDR1 MNHEY, CDR2 SVGEGT. Here the CDR3 DNA reads TGTGCCAGCAGCCGGACAGGGGCTCGCAATCAGCCCCAGCATTTT. Translating gives CASSRTGARNQPQHF.

V and J are TRBV5-1 and TRBJ1-1; D unresolved. Germline V gene lookup returns CDR1 SGHRS and CDR2 YFSETQ. The V gene lost 1 base and the J gene lost 1 base, with 11 bases spanning the gap. This CDR3 is 15 amino acids long. CDR3 amino acids: CASSLWVDTNTEAFF. The CDR3, as DNA: TGCGCCAGCAGCTTGTGGGTTGACACGAACACTGAAGCTTTCTTT.

J is TRBJ2-7 and V is TRBV5-6; the match to TRBD2 covers 8 bases. V lost 7 bases and J lost 7; bases outside the gene matches: 13. This CDR3 comprises 14 residues. Germline V CDR1 and CDR2: SGHDT, YYEEEE. CDR3 DNA sequence: TGTGCCAGCGGGCTCCGTTCGGGGGGGAGAGAGCAGTACTTC. It encodes CASGLRSGGREQYF.

This sequence joins TRBV4-3 and TRBJ1-6, with TRBD1 matching over 8 bases. J was trimmed by 6 bases and V by 5 bases; bases with no gene match: 3. The CDR3 loop spans 14 amino acids. Germline loops: CDR1 LGHNA, CDR2 YSLEER. The CDR3 nucleotides read TGCGCCAGCAGCAACGACAGGGGTAATTCACCCCTCCACTTT. It codes for CASSNDRGNSPLHF.

The V and J genes are TRBV7-9 and TRBJ1-6; D possibly corresponds to TRBD1 (5 bases). The CDR3 has 14 amino acids. Germline values: CDR1 SEHNR, CDR2 FQNEAQ (reference sequence). The V and J ends lost 6 bases and 7 bases respectively, with 13 bases between them. The CDR3 loop reads CASSVGGGNSPLHF. The CDR3 bases are TGTGCCAGCAGTGTGGGGGGAGGGAATTCACCCCTCCACTTT.

This clone occurred once. The chain couples TRBV18 to TRBJ2-1, with D possibly TRBD1 on 6 matching bases. CDR1 is KGHSH, CDR2 LQKENI, per germline. The CDR3 extends over 16 amino acids. Trimming removed 0 bases from V and 0 bases from J, with 9 bases in between. The CDR3 coding sequence is TGTGCCAGCTCACCACCGACAGGCTTCTCCTACAATGAGCAGTTCTTC. Translation: CASSPPTGFSYNEQFF.

The J gene is TRBJ2-1, the V gene TRBV7-3, with D maybe TRBD1 (6 bases). The germline V gene encodes CDR1 SGHTA and CDR2 FQGTGA. The V gene lost 5 bases and the J gene lost 0 bases, with 11 bases spanning the gap. CDR3 size: 15 residues. Written as DNA, the CDR3 is TGTGCCAGCAGCCCACTAGGGGGCTCCTACAATGAGCAGTTCTTC. Its protein is CASSPLGGSYNEQFF. Using reference TRBV7-3 and TRBJ2-1 for the parts outside the CDR3, the full variable domain is GAGVSQTPSNKVTEKGKYVELRCDPISGHTALYWYRQSLGQGPEFLIYFQGTGAADDSGLPNDRFFAVRPEGSVSTLKIQRTERGDSAVYLCASSPLGGSYNEQFFGPGTRLTVL.

The chain couples TRBV6-5 to TRBJ1-2; the D is unclear. CDR1 is MNHEY and CDR2 is SVGAGI in the germline V gene. The ends were cut back, 0 bases at V and 5 bases at J, with 7 bases in the middle. The CDR3 is 13 amino acids. Here the CDR3 DNA reads TGTGCCAGCAGTTACTCGGCGCGGTATGGCTACACCTTC. Translating gives CASSYSARYGYTF.

This sequence joins TRBV9 and TRBJ2-7; TRBD2 matches 10 bases. J lost 5 bases, V lost 5 bases, and 10 bases had no gene match. The CDR3 loop spans 15 amino acids. Germline V CDR1 and CDR2: SGDLS, YYNGEE. The CDR3, as DNA: TGTGCCAGCAGTCTAGCGGGGGAGAAGGTCAACGAGCAGTACTTC. Translated: CASSLAGEKVNEQYF.